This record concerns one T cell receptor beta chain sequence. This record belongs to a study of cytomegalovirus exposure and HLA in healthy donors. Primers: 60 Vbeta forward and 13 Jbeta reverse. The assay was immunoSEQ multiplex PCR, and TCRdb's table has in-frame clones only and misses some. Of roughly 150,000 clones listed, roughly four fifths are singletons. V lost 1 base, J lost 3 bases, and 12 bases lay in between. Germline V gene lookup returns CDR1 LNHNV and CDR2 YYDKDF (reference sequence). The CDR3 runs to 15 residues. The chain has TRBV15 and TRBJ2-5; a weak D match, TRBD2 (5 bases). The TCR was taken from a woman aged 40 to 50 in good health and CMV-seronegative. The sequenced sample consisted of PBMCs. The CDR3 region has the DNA TGTGCCACCAGCAGAGCCCCGGGGTCTAAAGAGACCCAGTACTTC. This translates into CATSRAPGSKETQYF.